This T cell receptor beta chain was sequenced in a study of T-cell reconstitution after alpha-beta-depleted transplantation in children. Study-level findings and limits: Among T cells one year after transplant, newly produced cells accounted for most counts and diversity. The study reportedly traced alpha-beta T cells about two months after transplant to several hundred expanded graft clones. Several patients had high TCRbeta diversity at day 60; it came from surviving recipient T cells and thymic progenitors.

The germline V gene encodes CDR1 KGHSY and CDR2 FQNENV. Trimming took 2 bases from V and 1 from J, leaving 18 bases between them. The CDR3 totals 17 residues. Unique molecular identifiers were incorporated into the prepared TCRbeta library. MiXCR was run by TCRdb on the PCR reads, yielding one entry per CDR3 protein. The sample has around 450,000 distinct CDR3 sequences, over 9.5% seen once; the top ten hold around 2%. In its sample, this clonotype was seen many times. The antigen remains unidentified. The sequence came from a child aged 2 to 10 with inherited bone marrow failure, due to receive a stem cell transplant. The specimen was PBMCs, collected before TCRalphabeta/CD19-depleted stem cell transplant. The chain links TRBV16 to TRBJ2-7; tentative D call: TRBD2 (5 bases). The CDR3 spells CASSQPPERVGSYEQYF. For the CDR3, the DNA is TGTGCCAGCAGCCAACCCCCTGAGAGGGTTGGGTCCTACGAGCAGTACTTC.